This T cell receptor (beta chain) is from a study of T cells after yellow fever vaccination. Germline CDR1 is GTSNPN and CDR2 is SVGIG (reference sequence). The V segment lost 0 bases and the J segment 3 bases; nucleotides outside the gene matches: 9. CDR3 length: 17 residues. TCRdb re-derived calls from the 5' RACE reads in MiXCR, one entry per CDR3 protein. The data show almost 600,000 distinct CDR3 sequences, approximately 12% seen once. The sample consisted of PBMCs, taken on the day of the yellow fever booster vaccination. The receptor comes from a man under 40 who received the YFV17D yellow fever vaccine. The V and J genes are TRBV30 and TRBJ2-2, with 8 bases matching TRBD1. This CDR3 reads CAWSVEQGAGYTGELFF. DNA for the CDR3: TGTGCCTGGAGTGTAGAGCAGGGGGCGGGTTACACCGGGGAGCTGTTTTTT.